Sequencing of this T cell receptor beta chain was carried out in a study of human T cells and chemical hapten exposure. Notes on the study in general: The study found expanded TCRs formed significantly more large CDR3 similarity clusters than controls.

TCRdb recomputed calls from the RACE reads with MiXCR, one row per CDR3 protein. The data hold 50,000 to 65,000 distinct CDR3 sequences, with about 7% observed a single time. Noted time point: pre-sensitization, week 0. Treatment reported: therapeutic diphenylcyclopropenone sensitization with weekly scalp DPC. Participating donors were patients with alopecia, aged 18 to 70 years, considered appropriate candidates for DPC. This clonotype was seen repeatedly, ten times or more. What it binds is unknown. The specimen comprised whole blood, sampled in connection with sensitization to the hapten diphenylcyclopropenone (DPC). This sequence was found in a woman under 40 with alopecia areata. Some clones in this sample may be carry-over from other donors' samples.

The CDR3 loop reads CATSRDGKGFLQPQHF. The DNA for the CDR3 is TGTGCCACCAGCAGAGATGGGAAGGGTTTCTTGCAGCCCCAGCATTTT. The rearrangement joins TRBV15 to TRBJ1-5; D gene unclear. This CDR3 comprises 16 residues. V was trimmed by 0 bases and J by 7 bases, leaving 16 bases between them. Germline lookup yields CDR1 LNHNV and CDR2 YYDKDF (reference sequence).